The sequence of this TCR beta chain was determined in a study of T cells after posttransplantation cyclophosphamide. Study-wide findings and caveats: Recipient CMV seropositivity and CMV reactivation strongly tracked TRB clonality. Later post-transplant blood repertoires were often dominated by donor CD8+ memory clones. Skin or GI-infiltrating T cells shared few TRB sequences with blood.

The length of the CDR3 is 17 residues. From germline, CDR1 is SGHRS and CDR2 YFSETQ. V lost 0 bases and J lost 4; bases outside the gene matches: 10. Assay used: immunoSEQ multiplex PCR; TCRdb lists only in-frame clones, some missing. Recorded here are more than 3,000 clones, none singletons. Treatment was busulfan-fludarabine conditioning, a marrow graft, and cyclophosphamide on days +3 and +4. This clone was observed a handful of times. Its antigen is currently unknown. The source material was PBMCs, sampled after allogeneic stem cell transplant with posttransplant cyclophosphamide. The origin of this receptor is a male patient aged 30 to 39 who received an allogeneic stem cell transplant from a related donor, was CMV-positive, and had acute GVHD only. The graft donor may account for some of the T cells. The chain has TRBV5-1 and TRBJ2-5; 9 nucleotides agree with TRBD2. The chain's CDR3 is CASSLGGLAGNGETQYF. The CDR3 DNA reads TGCGCCAGCAGCTTGGGAGGGCTAGCGGGGAATGGAGAGACCCAGTACTTC.